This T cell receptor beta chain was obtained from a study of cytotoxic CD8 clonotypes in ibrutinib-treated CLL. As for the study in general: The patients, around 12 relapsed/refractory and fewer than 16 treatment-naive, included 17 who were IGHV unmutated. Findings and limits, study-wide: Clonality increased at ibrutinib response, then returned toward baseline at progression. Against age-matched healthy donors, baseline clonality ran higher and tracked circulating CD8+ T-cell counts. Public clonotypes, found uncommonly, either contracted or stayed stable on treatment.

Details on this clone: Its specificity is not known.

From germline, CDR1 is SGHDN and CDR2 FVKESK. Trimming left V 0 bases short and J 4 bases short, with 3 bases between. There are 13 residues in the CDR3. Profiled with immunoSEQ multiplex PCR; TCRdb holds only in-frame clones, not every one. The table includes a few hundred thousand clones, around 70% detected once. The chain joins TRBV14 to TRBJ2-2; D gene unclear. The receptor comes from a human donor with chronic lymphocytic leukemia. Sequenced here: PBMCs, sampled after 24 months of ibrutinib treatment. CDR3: CASSQDFTGELFF. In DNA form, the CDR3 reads TGTGCCAGCAGCCAAGATTTCACCGGGGAGCTGTTTTTT.